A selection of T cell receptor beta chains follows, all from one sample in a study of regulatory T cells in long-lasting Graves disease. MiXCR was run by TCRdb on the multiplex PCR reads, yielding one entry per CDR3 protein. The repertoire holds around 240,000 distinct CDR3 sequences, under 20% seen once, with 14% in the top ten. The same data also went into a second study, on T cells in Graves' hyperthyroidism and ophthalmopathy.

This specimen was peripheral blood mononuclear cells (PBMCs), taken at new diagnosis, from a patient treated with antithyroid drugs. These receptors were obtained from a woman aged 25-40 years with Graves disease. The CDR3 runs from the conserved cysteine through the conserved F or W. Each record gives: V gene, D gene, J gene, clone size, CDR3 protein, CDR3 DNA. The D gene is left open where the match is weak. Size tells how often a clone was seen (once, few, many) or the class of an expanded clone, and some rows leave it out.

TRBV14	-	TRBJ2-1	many	CASSEAFRSYNEQFF	TGTGCCAGCAGCGAGGCCTTTCGCTCCTACAATGAGCAGTTCTTC
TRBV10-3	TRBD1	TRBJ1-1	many	CAISEGTGKETEAFF	TGTGCCATCAGTGAGGGGACAGGAAAGGAGACTGAAGCTTTCTTT
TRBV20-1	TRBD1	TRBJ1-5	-	CSAGIDRGPNQPQHF	TGCAGTGCTGGGATAGACAGGGGGCCCAATCAGCCCCAGCATTTT
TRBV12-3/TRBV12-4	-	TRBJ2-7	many	CASSPQSSHEQYF	TGTGCCAGCAGTCCTCAGTCGTCCCACGAGCAGTACTTC
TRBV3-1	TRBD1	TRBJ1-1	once	CASSQDGQTGVNTEAFF	TGTGCCAGCAGCCAAGACGGCCAGACAGGGGTCAACACTGAAGCTTTCTTT
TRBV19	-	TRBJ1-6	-	CASMEVGSSPLHF	TGTGCCAGTATGGAGGTCGGGAGTTCACCCCTCCACTTT
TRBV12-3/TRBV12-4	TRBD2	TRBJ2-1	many	CASTPGLAFYNEQFF	TGTGCCAGCACTCCAGGACTAGCTTTCTACAATGAGCAGTTCTTC
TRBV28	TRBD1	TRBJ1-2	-	CASTQTGTGGAGYTF	TGTGCCAGCACCCAGACCGGGACAGGGGGCGCGGGCTACACCTTC
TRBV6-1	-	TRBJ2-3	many	CASYRLSLQTDTQYF	TGTGCCAGCTATCGACTGAGCCTACAAACAGATACGCAGTATTTT
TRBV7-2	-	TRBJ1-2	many	CASSLLLRGSLGYGYTF	TGTGCCAGCAGCTTACTCCTGCGGGGGTCGTTGGGCTATGGCTACACCTTC
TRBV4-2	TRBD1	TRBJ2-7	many	CASSQEGTGDYEQYF	TGTGCCAGCAGCCAAGAGGGTACAGGGGACTACGAGCAGTACTTC
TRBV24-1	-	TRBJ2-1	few	CATSDKQAGFYEQFF	TGTGCCACCAGTGATAAACAGGCTGGGTTCTATGAGCAGTTCTTC
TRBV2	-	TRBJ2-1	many	CASTTRPGNEQFF	TGTGCCAGCACTACTAGACCTGGCAATGAGCAGTTCTTC
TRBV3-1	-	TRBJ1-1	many	CASSQEGQVKAFF	TGTGCCAGCAGCCAGGAGGGGCAAGTGAAAGCTTTCTTT
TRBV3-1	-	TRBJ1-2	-	CASSPFAGVDGYTF	TGTGCCAGCAGCCCCTTTGCAGGGGTGGATGGCTACACCTTC
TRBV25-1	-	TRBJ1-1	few	CASSEFGSLRAFF	TGTGCCAGCAGTGAATTTGGGAGCCTGCGGGCTTTCTTT
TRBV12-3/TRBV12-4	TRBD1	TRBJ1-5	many	CASSFTGDQPQHF	TGTGCCAGCAGTTTTACAGGGGATCAGCCCCAGCATTTT
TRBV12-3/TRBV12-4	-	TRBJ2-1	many	CASIAQRGNEQFF	TGTGCCAGCATCGCCCAACGGGGGAATGAGCAGTTCTTC
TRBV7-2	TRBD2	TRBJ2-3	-	CASSLGGGGAEDTQYF	TGTGCCAGCAGCTTAGGCGGCGGGGGGGCCGAAGATACGCAGTATTTT
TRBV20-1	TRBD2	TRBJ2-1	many	CSARGLAGGYNEQFF	TGCAGTGCTCGGGGACTAGCGGGGGGGTACAATGAGCAGTTCTTC
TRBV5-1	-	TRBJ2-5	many	CASSRALGNGETQYF	TGCGCCAGCAGCCGGGCTCTTGGTAACGGGGAGACCCAGTACTTC
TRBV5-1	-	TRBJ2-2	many	CASSLGSFANTGELFF	TGCGCCAGCAGCCTAGGGAGTTTCGCGAACACCGGGGAGCTGTTTTTT
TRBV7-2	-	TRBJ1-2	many	CASSHTYYGYTF	TGTGCCAGCAGCCACACCTACTATGGCTACACCTTC
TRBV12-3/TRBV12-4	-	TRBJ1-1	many	CASSRTTEAFF	TGTGCCAGCAGCAGGACAACTGAAGCTTTCTTT
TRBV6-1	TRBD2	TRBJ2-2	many	CASSEGPGLAVTGELFF	TGTGCCAGCAGTGAAGGGCCGGGACTAGCGGTCACCGGGGAGCTGTTTTTT
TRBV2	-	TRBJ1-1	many	CASSEQGLGRSTEAFF	TGTGCCAGCAGTGAACAGGGCCTCGGGAGGAGCACTGAAGCTTTCTTT
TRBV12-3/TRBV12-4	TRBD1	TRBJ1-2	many	CASRSPGGYGYTF	TGTGCCAGCAGATCCCCAGGGGGCTACGGCTACACCTTC
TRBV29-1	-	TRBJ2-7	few	CSVEVYEQYF	TGCAGCGTTGAAGTCTACGAGCAGTACTTC
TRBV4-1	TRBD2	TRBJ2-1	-	CASSQKIAGGSNEQFF	TGCGCCAGCAGCCAGAAAATAGCGGGGGGTTCAAATGAGCAGTTCTTC
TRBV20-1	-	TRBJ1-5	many	CSARLGSGFSNQPQHF	TGCAGTGCTAGGTTGGGGAGCGGCTTTAGCAATCAGCCCCAGCATTTT
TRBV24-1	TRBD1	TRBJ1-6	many	CATRGQGARSYNSPLHF	TGTGCCACCAGGGGACAGGGGGCGCGATCCTATAATTCACCCCTCCACTTT
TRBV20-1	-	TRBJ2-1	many	CSAQPGAHNEQFF	TGCAGTGCCCAACCGGGGGCCCACAATGAGCAGTTCTTC
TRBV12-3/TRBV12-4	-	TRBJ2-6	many	CASSSQSRSGANVLTF	TGTGCCAGCAGTTCGCAGAGCCGTTCTGGGGCCAACGTCCTGACTTTC
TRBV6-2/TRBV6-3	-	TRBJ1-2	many	CASSYEPSAVGYTF	TGTGCCAGCAGTTACGAACCCTCGGCCGTCGGCTACACCTTC
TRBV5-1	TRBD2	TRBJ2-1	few	CASSDPSGGQYNEQFF	TGTGCCAGCAGCGACCCTAGCGGGGGGCAATACAATGAGCAGTTCTTC
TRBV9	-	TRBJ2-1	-	CASSVGSLWETYNEQFF	TGTGCCAGCAGCGTTGGGTCCCTTTGGGAGACCTACAATGAGCAGTTCTTC
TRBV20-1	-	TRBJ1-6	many	CSARSVGEALHF	TGCAGTGCTAGGTCGGTGGGAGAAGCCCTCCACTTT
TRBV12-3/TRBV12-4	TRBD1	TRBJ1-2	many	CASKQTGYGYTF	TGTGCCAGCAAGCAGACAGGGTATGGCTACACCTTC
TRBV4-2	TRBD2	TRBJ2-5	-	CASSQDISGDLQETQYF	TGTGCCAGCAGCCAAGATATTAGCGGGGACTTACAAGAGACCCAGTACTTC
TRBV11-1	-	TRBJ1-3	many	CASSLSPGTGNTIYF	TGTGCCAGCAGCTTAAGTCCCGGGACTGGAAACACCATATATTTT
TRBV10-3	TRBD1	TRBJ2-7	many	CAAGQEQGEQYF	TGTGCCGCGGGACAGGAGCAAGGCGAGCAGTACTTC
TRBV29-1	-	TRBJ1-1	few	CSVGQSGAAFF	TGCAGCGTAGGCCAATCTGGAGCAGCTTTCTTT
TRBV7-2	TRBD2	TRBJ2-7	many	CASSLAKAGEYEQYF	TGTGCCAGCAGCTTAGCTAAAGCGGGGGAGTACGAGCAGTACTTC
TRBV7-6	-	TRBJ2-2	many	CASSLVNSGELFF	TGTGCCAGCAGCTTAGTAAACAGCGGGGAGCTGTTTTTT
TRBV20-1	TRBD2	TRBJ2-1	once	CSARVLSGGARGASYNEQFF	TGCAGTGCTAGAGTTCTTAGCGGGGGGGCTAGGGGAGCCTCCTACAATGAGCAGTTCTTC
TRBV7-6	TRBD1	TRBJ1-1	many	CASSSGTDNTEAFF	TGTGCCAGCAGCTCCGGGACAGATAACACTGAAGCTTTCTTT
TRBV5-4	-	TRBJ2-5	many	CASSLGFGTETQYF	TGTGCCAGCAGCTTGGGATTCGGTACCGAGACCCAGTACTTC
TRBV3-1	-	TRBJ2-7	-	CASSFGTASSYEQYF	TGTGCCAGCAGCTTCGGAACAGCTTCCTCCTACGAGCAGTACTTC
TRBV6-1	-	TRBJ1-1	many	CASSGYKEAFF	TGTGCCAGCAGCGGGTATAAGGAAGCTTTCTTT
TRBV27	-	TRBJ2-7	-	CASSLSGGISLNEQYF	TGTGCCAGCAGTTTATCGGGCGGGATTTCCCTCAACGAGCAGTACTTC
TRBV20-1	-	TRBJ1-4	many	CSATGILREKLFF	TGCAGTGCTACCGGGATCCTTCGAGAAAAACTGTTTTTT
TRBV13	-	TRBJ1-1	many	CASSHPQAGWTEAFF	TGCGCCAGCAGCCACCCCCAGGCAGGGTGGACTGAAGCTTTCTTT
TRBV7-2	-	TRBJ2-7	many	CASSLNPNSGEQYF	TGTGCCAGCAGCTTAAATCCAAATTCGGGAGAGCAGTACTTC
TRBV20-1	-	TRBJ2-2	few	CSALGSGTGELFF	TGCAGTGCCTTAGGGTCGGGGACCGGGGAGCTGTTTTTT
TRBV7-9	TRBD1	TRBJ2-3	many	CASSLPAGTGGTDTQYF	TGTGCCAGCAGCTTACCCGCCGGGACAGGGGGCACAGATACGCAGTATTTT
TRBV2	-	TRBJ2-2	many	CASSLDRRWTGELFF	TGTGCCAGCAGCTTGGACCGCCGGTGGACCGGGGAGCTGTTTTTT
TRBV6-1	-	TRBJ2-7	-	CASTRVVRDEQYF	TGTGCCAGCACCCGGGTGGTTCGGGACGAGCAGTACTTC
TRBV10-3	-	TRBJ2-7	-	CAIRGGDENEQYF	TGTGCCATCCGCGGAGGGGATGAAAACGAGCAGTACTTC
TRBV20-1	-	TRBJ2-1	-	CSARLGRKNEQFF	TGCAGTGCTAGACTGGGACGGAAGAATGAGCAGTTCTTC
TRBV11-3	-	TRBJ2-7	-	CASSLARQEYYEQYF	TGTGCCAGCAGCTTAGCCCGACAGGAATACTACGAGCAGTACTTC